Each of the 10 T cell receptor beta chains below was sequenced from the same sample in a study of blood T cell repertoires in COVID-19. Clones were read by immunoSEQ multiplex PCR, and TCRdb kept only the in-frame ones, dropping some. The sample yields 79,000 or so clones, around nine tenths seen once. The sequenced sample was peripheral blood. All receptors derive from a human donor in a cohort sampled during active COVID-19.

The chain has TRBV10-1 and TRBJ1-2; 7 bases fit TRBD1. Germline V gene data show CDR1 as WNHNN and CDR2 as SYGVQD (reference sequence). This CDR3 has 15 amino acids. V lost 9 bases to trimming and J lost 4 bases; unmatched junction nucleotides: 14. In DNA, the CDR3 is TGCGCCAGAATTATAAGGACAGGCTCGGGCTATGGCTACACCTTC. Translated: CARIIRTGSGYGYTF.

The chain has TRBV28 and TRBJ1-4, with a possible D match to TRBD1 (6 bases). The CDR3 spans 14 residues. Germline CDR1 MDHEN, CDR2 SYDVKM. With 5 bases removed from V and 7 bases from J, the gap between germline ends came to 14 bases. The CDR3 loop reads CASSKQGYGEKLFF. The CDR3 DNA sequence: TGTGCCAGCAGTAAACAGGGTTACGGTGAAAAACTGTTTTTT.

This clone was seen only a few times. In DNA form, the CDR3 reads TGTGCCAGCAGTGAAAGGGGACTAGCGGGAGCCGAGCAGTACTTC. This sequence encodes CASSERGLAGAEQYF. The genes are TRBV6-1 and TRBJ2-7; 14 positions match TRBD2. The CDR3 runs 15 residues. Trimming took 2 bases from V and 6 from J; bases not matched to a gene: 3. Germline V gives CDR1 MNHNS, CDR2 SASEGT.

The rearrangement uses TRBV19 and TRBJ1-3, with 7 positions matching TRBD1. The V segment lost 6 bases and the J segment 0 bases; nucleotides outside the gene matches: 5. Germline V gives CDR1 LNHDA, CDR2 SQIVND (reference sequence). This CDR3 region has 15 residues. The DNA of the CDR3 is TGTGCCAGTAGGAAGGACAGGAGCTCTGGAAACACCATATATTTT. It yields the protein CASRKDRSSGNTIYF.

This chain connects TRBV7-2 to TRBJ2-1, with TRBD2 identical over 7 bases. The germline V gene encodes CDR1 SGHTA and CDR2 FQGNSA. There are 14 residues in the CDR3. J was trimmed by 8 bases and V by 2 bases; bases with no gene match: 6. The CDR3 loop reads CASSLRGLVYEQFF. The CDR3 nucleotides are TGTGCCAGCAGCTTAAGAGGACTAGTCTATGAGCAGTTCTTC.

V gene TRBV29-1 combines with J gene TRBJ1-2, with TRBD1 as a possible D gene (5 bases). Trimming cost V 6 bases and J 4 bases, with 18 bases left between them. The CDR3 contains 14 residues. Germline loops: CDR1 SQVTM, CDR2 ANQGSEA. CDR3 nucleotides: TGCAGCGTCGAGCCAACAGGTACGGGCTATGGCTACACCTTC. It specifies CSVEPTGTGYGYTF.

This clone was found once. The chain combines TRBV27 with TRBJ1-6; TRBD1 matches 11 bases. V shed 6 bases, J shed 1 base, and the junction held 5 bases outside the gene matches. From germline, CDR1 is MNHEY and CDR2 SMNVEV (reference sequence). There are 17 residues in the CDR3. The CDR3 DNA follows: TGTGCCAGCAGGCACGGGACAGGGGGTTCCTATAATTCACCCCTCCACTTT. Protein product: CASRHGTGGSYNSPLHF.

The chain recombines TRBV9 with TRBJ1-5; D gene ambiguous. V was clipped by 6 bases and J by 1 base, with 14 bases between them. Germline V gene sequence: CDR1 SGDLS, CDR2 YYNGEE. The CDR3 covers 15 residues. CDR3 protein: CASKSGNISNQPQHF. The CDR3, as DNA: TGTGCCAGCAAGTCGGGGAATATAAGCAATCAGCCCCAGCATTTT.

The chain combines TRBV3-1 (or the pseudogene TRBV3-2) with TRBJ1-1; D is unresolved. V was trimmed by 6 bases and J by 1 base, leaving 18 bases between them. CDR1 is LGHDT and CDR2 is YNNKEL in the germline V gene (reference sequence). The CDR3 is made up of 16 amino acids. CDR3 amino acids: CASSRVDGTSNTEAFF. The CDR3 region has the DNA TGTGCCAGCAGTCGGGTGGATGGAACCTCGAACACTGAAGCTTTCTTT.

The V call is TRBV2, the J call TRBJ2-7; D perhaps matches TRBD2 (6 bases). The V and J ends lost 5 bases and 3 bases respectively, with 17 bases between them. The length of the CDR3 is 15 residues. CDR1 and CDR2 (germline): SNHLY, FYNNEI. The CDR3 coding sequence is TGTGCCAGCAGTTCTGAGGAGGGGATTTTCTACGAGCAGTACTTC. It specifies CASSSEEGIFYEQYF.